Below are 28 T cell receptor beta chains sequenced from a single sample in a study of T-cell reconstitution after alpha-beta-depleted transplantation in children. TCRbeta library preparation incorporated unique molecular identifiers. TCRdb processed the PCR reads anew with MiXCR; each CDR3 protein has one entry. The profile shows around 580,000 distinct CDR3 sequences, about 23% of them singletons. The sample was PBMCs, mostly from graft donor cells, taken 360 days after TCRalphabeta/CD19-depleted stem cell transplant. These receptors originate from a boy in the first two years of life who had a stem cell transplant for acute myeloid leukemia, so the T cells may come from the graft donor.

This clonotype has at least ten counts. This chain joins TRBV11-2 and TRBJ1-1; maybe TRBD1 (5 bases). CDR1 is SGHAT and CDR2 is FQNNGV in the germline V gene. V lost 3 bases and J lost 2, with 10 bases in between. This CDR3 comprises 14 residues. The CDR3 region is CASSFHTGNTEAFF. The CDR3 bases are TGTGCCAGCAGCTTCCATACAGGCAACACTGAAGCTTTCTTT.

This clonotype has only a few counts. V usage is TRBV20-1 and J usage is TRBJ2-1; no firm D call. V lost 3 bases and J lost 6, with 9 bases in between. The CDR3 covers 12 residues. Germline-derived CDR1 and CDR2 are DFQATT and SNEGSKA (reference sequence). DNA for the CDR3: TGCAGTGCTAGGAGAGAGCCCAATGAGCAGTTCTTC. Translating it yields CSARREPNEQFF.

Ten or more counts support this clonotype. The rearrangement uses TRBV5-1 and TRBJ2-7; D is undetermined. V lost 0 bases, J lost 3 bases, and 19 bases lay in between. The CDR3 runs 17 residues. Germline assignment: CDR1 SGHRS and CDR2 YFSETQ. CDR3 amino acids: CASSLATQGKPNYEQYV. In nucleotides, the CDR3 is TGCGCCAGCAGCTTGGCCACTCAAGGTAAACCTAACTACGAGCAGTACGTC.

The sample holds many counts of this clonotype. The chain combines TRBV20-1 with TRBJ1-1; D unresolved. CDR1 and CDR2 from the germline V gene are DFQATT and SNEGSKA (reference sequence). V was shortened by 3 bases and J by 3 bases, with 11 bases between the two germline ends. CDR3 size: 13 residues. CDR3 in DNA: TGCAGTGCTAGGTCCAGGAAGGACACTGAAGCTTTCTTT. Its protein product is CSARSRKDTEAFF.

In its sample, this clonotype was seen a few times. The chain combines TRBV9 with TRBJ1-3; the D gene is possibly TRBD1 (5 bases). The CDR3 is 15 residues long. The V gene lost 0 bases and the J gene lost 5 bases, with 12 bases spanning the gap. Germline CDR1 SGDLS, CDR2 YYNGEE. The CDR3 DNA is TGTGCCAGCAGCGTAGGACAACCGGGGCGAAACACCATATATTTT. It codes for CASSVGQPGRNTIYF.

The chain couples TRBV4-3 to TRBJ2-5, with 12 bases fitting TRBD2. Germline lookup yields CDR1 LGHNA and CDR2 YSLEER. The CDR3 runs to 19 residues. The trim removed 2 bases at V and 0 bases at J, leaving 10 bases unmatched. The CDR3 coding sequence is TGCGCCAGCAGCCAACATAGAACTAGCGGGGGGAGGTACCAAGAGACCCAGTACTTC. The encoded protein is CASSQHRTSGGRYQETQYF.

V is TRBV20-1 and J is TRBJ2-1; D could derive from TRBD1 or TRBD2 (5 bases each). CDR1 DFQATT and CDR2 SNEGSKA come from the germline V gene (reference sequence). The CDR3 sequence is 13 residues long. V dropped 3 bases and J dropped 6 bases, with 12 bases sitting between them. CDR3 in amino acids: CSAREVGLNEQFF. CDR3 nucleotide sequence: TGCAGTGCTAGGGAGGTGGGGCTCAATGAGCAGTTCTTC.

J is TRBJ2-1 and V is TRBV7-3; 9 bases are a match to TRBD1. The CDR3 has 16 residues. Trimming took 1 base from V and 1 from J; bases not matched to a gene: 2. Germline CDR1 SGHTA, CDR2 FQGTGA. CDR3 nucleotides: TGTGCCAGCAGCTTAATTGGGACAGGGTCCTACAATGAGCAGTTCTTC. The encoded protein is CASSLIGTGSYNEQFF.

This clonotype was detected ten times or more. This sequence joins TRBV12-3 or TRBV12-4 and TRBJ1-2, with D hard to call. V was cut by 7 bases and J by 4 bases, with 13 bases left in between. This CDR3 is 13 amino acids long. CDR3 region: CASKRSGPYGYTF. CDR3 DNA: TGTGCCAGCAAACGGTCCGGACCCTATGGCTACACCTTC.

The chain links TRBV15 to TRBJ2-7, with 8 positions matching TRBD1. The CDR3 spans 14 residues. Germline CDR1 LNHNV, CDR2 YYDKDF (reference sequence). V was pared by 4 bases and J by 6 bases, with 8 bases of the junction left unmatched. The CDR3 sequence: CATSTRQGPFEQYV. CDR3 nucleotide sequence: TGTGCCACCAGCACCAGACAGGGGCCCTTCGAGCAGTACGTC.

This clonotype was observed a single time. This sequence joins TRBV11-2 and TRBJ2-1; 9 bases align to TRBD2. Losses at the gene ends were 5 bases for V and 4 bases for J; bases not matched to a gene: 6. The CDR3 is 15 amino acids. CDR1 SGHAT and CDR2 FQNNGV come from the germline V gene. The DNA of the CDR3 is TGTGCCAGCAGCACGAGGACTAGCGTATACAATGAGCAGTTCTTC. It specifies CASSTRTSVYNEQFF.

The chain is built from TRBV20-1 and TRBJ2-3; D may be TRBD2 (7 bases). CDR1 and CDR2 from the germline V gene are DFQATT and SNEGSKA (reference sequence). This CDR3 contains 13 residues. Deletions cut 3 bases from V and 5 bases from J, with 12 bases between. The CDR3 here is CSARAGAGDTQYF. As DNA, the CDR3 is TGCAGTGCTAGGGCGGGGGCGGGAGATACGCAGTATTTT.

The J gene is TRBJ2-7, the V gene TRBV6-2 or TRBV6-3, with 7 bases lining up with TRBD1. The V gene's germline CDR1 is MNHEY and CDR2 SVGEGT. The junction had 5 bases not matched to a gene; V was cut back by 6 bases and J by 0 bases. The CDR3 is 14 residues long. DNA for the CDR3: TGTGCCAGCAGGACACACAGGGGCTCCTACGAGCAGTACTTC. This translates into CASRTHRGSYEQYF.

The chain couples TRBV20-1 to TRBJ1-3, with TRBD1 identical over 9 bases. The germline V gene has CDR1 DFQATT and CDR2 SNEGSKA (reference sequence). The CDR3 is made up of 16 amino acids. The V and J ends lost 6 bases and 9 bases, in that order; junction bases with no gene match: 18. The CDR3 region has the DNA TGCAGTGCAGCCCCCCGGACAGGGGCAGGATTGGGCACCATATATTTT. Protein product: CSAAPRTGAGLGTIYF.

This clonotype showed up many times. J is TRBJ2-1 and V is TRBV5-1; tentatively, D is TRBD2 (5 bases). The CDR3 is made up of 14 amino acids. The V end was cut by 3 bases, the J end by 3 bases, with 10 bases between. Germline assignment: CDR1 SGHRS and CDR2 YFSETQ. The CDR3, as DNA: TGCGCCAGCAGCTACCCGGAGGACTACAATGAGCAGTTCTTC. Translated, it gives CASSYPEDYNEQFF. Filled out from reference TRBV5-1 and TRBJ2-1, the complete variable domain reads KAGVTQTPRYLIKTRGQQVTLSCSPISGHRSVSWYQQTPGQGLQFLFEYFSETQRNKGNFPGRFSGRQFSNSRSEMNVSTLELGDSALYLCASSYPEDYNEQFFGPGTRLTVL.

The genes are TRBV20-1 and TRBJ2-2; D uncertain. This CDR3 has 12 residues. Trimming stripped 3 bases from V and 0 bases from J, with 2 bases between. Germline V CDR1 and CDR2: DFQATT, SNEGSKA (reference sequence). The CDR3 reads CSASPNTGELFF. CDR3 DNA: TGCAGTGCTAGTCCGAACACCGGGGAGCTGTTTTTT.

CDR3 loop: CASSRTGGVVETQYF. The CDR3 DNA reads TGCGCCAGCAGCCGGACAGGGGGGGTAGTGGAGACCCAGTACTTC. The chain recombines TRBV5-1 with TRBJ2-5, with 10 bases matching TRBD1. The CDR3 is made up of 15 amino acids. Germline-derived CDR1 and CDR2 are SGHRS and YFSETQ. V shed 4 bases and J 5 bases; nucleotides not matched to a gene: 8.

The rearrangement joins TRBV5-1 to TRBJ1-1; a weak D match, TRBD1 (5 bases). V dropped 4 bases and J dropped 3 bases, with 10 bases sitting between them. CDR1 SGHRS and CDR2 YFSETQ come from the germline V gene. This CDR3 region has 13 residues. The CDR3 region has the DNA TGCGCCAGCAGCCGGGGCCCGGACACTGAAGCTTTCTTT. Protein: CASSRGPDTEAFF.

This clonotype was observed at least ten times. This chain uses TRBV5-1 with TRBJ2-5; 7 bases are shared with TRBD1. The CDR3 is 14 amino acids. V was pared by 4 bases and J by 5 bases, with 8 bases of the junction left unmatched. Germline V gene sequence: CDR1 SGHRS, CDR2 YFSETQ. Here the CDR3 DNA reads TGCGCCAGCAGCGGGGGACAGCCGGGGGAGACCCAGTACTTC. This sequence encodes CASSGGQPGETQYF.

The chain uses TRBV30 and TRBJ2-2; no firm D call. In germline, CDR1 is GTSNPN, CDR2 SVGIG (reference sequence). V was pared by 0 bases and J by 3 bases, with 5 bases between. The CDR3 consists of 13 residues. The CDR3 protein is CAWSVRYTGELFF. CDR3 coding DNA: TGTGCCTGGAGTGTAAGGTACACCGGGGAGCTGTTTTTT. The full variable domain, completed using reference TRBV30 and TRBJ2-2, is SQTIHQWPATLVQPVGSPLSLECTVEGTSNPNLYWYRQAAGRGLQLLFYSVGIGQISSEVPQNLSASRPQDRQFILSSKKLLLSDSGFYLCAWSVRYTGELFFGEGSRLTVL.

The chain joins TRBV15 to TRBJ2-3; a weak D match, TRBD2 (6 bases). The germline CDR1 and CDR2 sequences are LNHNV and YYDKDF (reference sequence). The length of the CDR3 is 16 residues. V shed 1 base and J shed 1 base, with 12 bases lying between them. The CDR3 sequence: CATSRGYGGGTDTQYF. CDR3 nucleotides: TGTGCCACCAGCAGAGGGTACGGCGGGGGCACAGATACGCAGTATTTT.

This clonotype was counted once. The chain links TRBV4-3 to TRBJ1-4, with D uncertain. V gave up 3 bases and J gave up 6 bases, with 8 bases separating them. Germline V gives CDR1 LGHNA, CDR2 YSLEER. CDR3 size: 13 residues. CDR3 residues: CASSQNRDEKLFF. DNA of the CDR3: TGCGCCAGCAGCCAGAATAGGGATGAAAAACTGTTTTTT.

This chain links TRBV7-6 with TRBJ1-6, with D hard to call. The length of the CDR3 is 11 residues. Between the trimmed V and J ends, which lost 5 bases and 14 bases, there was a span of 10 bases. CDR1 is SGHVS, CDR2 FNYEAQ, per germline. CDR3: CASSGSGALHF. For the CDR3, the DNA is TGTGCCAGCAGCGGAAGCGGGGCCCTCCACTTT. Full variable domain (missing parts from reference TRBV7-6 and TRBJ1-6): GAGVSQSPRYKVTKRGQDVALRCDPISGHVSLYWYRQALGQGPEFLTYFNYEAQQDKSGLPNDRFSAERPEGSISTLTIQRTEQRDSAMYRCASSGSGALHFGNGTRLTVT.

The V and J genes are TRBV5-1 and TRBJ1-1; D uncertain. This CDR3 contains 15 residues. Germline CDR1 and CDR2: SGHRS and YFSETQ. V lost 1 base and J lost 2, with 12 bases in between. The CDR3, as DNA: TGCGCCAGCAGCTTGTTAACCCAGGCAAACACTGAAGCTTTCTTT. It codes for CASSLLTQANTEAFF.

This clonotype was counted at least ten times. The chain employs TRBV24-1 and TRBJ1-5, with TRBD1 identical over 8 bases. The CDR3 sequence is 13 residues long. CDR1 is KGHDR and CDR2 is SFDVKD in the germline V gene. The V segment lost 4 bases and the J segment 8 bases; nucleotides outside the gene matches: 3. The CDR3 sequence: CATSDLTGEPQHF. The DNA of the CDR3 is TGTGCCACCAGTGACCTGACAGGGGAGCCCCAGCATTTT.

This chain uses TRBV5-6 with TRBJ2-1; 11 bases agree with TRBD2. Unmatched junction bases numbered 4, after V lost 2 bases and J lost 9 bases. The CDR3 has 14 amino acids. Germline lookup yields CDR1 SGHDT and CDR2 YYEEEE. CDR3 bases: TGTGCCAGCAGCTTTGGGACTAGCGGAAGTGAGCAGTTCTTC. Residues: CASSFGTSGSEQFF. Based on the CDR3 plus reference TRBV5-6 and TRBJ2-1, the full variable domain is DAGVTQSPTHLIKTRGQQVTLRCSPKSGHDTVSWYQQALGQGPQFIFQYYEEEERQRGNFPDRFSGHQFPNYSSELNVNALLLGDSALYLCASSFGTSGSEQFFGPGTRLTVL.

This chain connects TRBV10-3 to TRBJ2-2; D unresolved. Per the germline V gene, CDR1 is ENHRY and CDR2 is SYGVKD. The CDR3 sequence is 13 residues long. V lost 2 bases and J 3 bases, leaving 4 bases between the germline ends. CDR3 DNA sequence: TGTGCCATCAGTGAGGCCTACACCGGGGAGCTGTTTTTT. It encodes CAISEAYTGELFF.

This clonotype was seen ten or more times. The V gene is TRBV7-2, the J gene TRBJ1-6; TRBD1 aligns across 10 bases. The CDR3 extends over 16 amino acids. Germline lookup yields CDR1 SGHTA and CDR2 FQGNSA. Losses at the gene ends were 2 bases for V and 4 bases for J; bases not matched to a gene: 2. CDR3 sequence reads: CASSLPGQGYNSPLHF. The CDR3 DNA follows: TGTGCCAGCAGCTTACCGGGACAGGGGTATAATTCACCCCTCCACTTT.